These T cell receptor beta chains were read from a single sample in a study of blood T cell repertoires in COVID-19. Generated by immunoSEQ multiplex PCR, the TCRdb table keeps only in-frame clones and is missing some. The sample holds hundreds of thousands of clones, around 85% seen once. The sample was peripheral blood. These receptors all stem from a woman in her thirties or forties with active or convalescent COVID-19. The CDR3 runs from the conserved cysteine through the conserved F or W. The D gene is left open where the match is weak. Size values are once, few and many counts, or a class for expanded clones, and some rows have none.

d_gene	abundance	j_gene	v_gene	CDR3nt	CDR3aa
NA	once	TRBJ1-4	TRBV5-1	TGCGCCAGCAGCTTGCGAGGACAGACTTTAACTAATGAAAAACTGTTTTTT	CASSLRGQTLTNEKLFF
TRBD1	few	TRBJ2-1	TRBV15	TGTGCCACCAGCAGAGCCGGGACAGCACATTACAATGAGCAGTTCTTC	CATSRAGTAHYNEQFF
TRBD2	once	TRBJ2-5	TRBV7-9	TGTGCCAGCAGCCCCAGGATAGCGGGGCTCCAAGAGACCCAGTACTTC	CASSPRIAGLQETQYF
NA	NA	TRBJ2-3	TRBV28	TGTGCCAGCAGTTTCAGCAGGGTCGCAGATACGCAGTATTTT	CASSFSRVADTQYF
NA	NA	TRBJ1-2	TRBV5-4	TGTGCCAGCAGCCCGAGGGGGGGGCAAGGCTATGGCTACACCTTC	CASSPRGGQGYGYTF
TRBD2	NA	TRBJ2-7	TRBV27	TGTGCCAGCAGCGGGGGACTAGCTCGAATCCACGAGCAGTACTTC	CASSGGLARIHEQYF
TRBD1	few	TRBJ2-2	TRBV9	TGTGCCAGCAGCGCGTCCGGCCGGACAGGGCAATACGGGGAGCTGTTTTTT	CASSASGRTGQYGELFF
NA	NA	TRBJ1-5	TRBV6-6	TGTGCCAGCAGTTACTACCCTCCGGGTCAGCCCCAGCATTTT	CASSYYPPGQPQHF
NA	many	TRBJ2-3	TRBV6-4	TGTGCCAGCAGCGACCATGCGGAGACCGATACGCAGTATTTT	CASSDHAETDTQYF
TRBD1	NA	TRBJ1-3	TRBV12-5	TGTGCTAGTGGTTTGCCCGGGACAGGGGCTGGAAACACCATATATTTT	CASGLPGTGAGNTIYF
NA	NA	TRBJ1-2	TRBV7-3	TGTGCCAGCAGCCCCCTGGGGGGGACATATGGCTACACCTTC	CASSPLGGTYGYTF
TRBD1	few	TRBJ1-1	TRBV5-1	TGCGCCACCCGACAGGGGATGAACACTGAAGCTTTCTTT	CATRQGMNTEAFF
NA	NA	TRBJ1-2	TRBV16	TGTGCCAGCAGCCAAAAGCGGGAAAACTATGGCTACACCTTC	CASSQKRENYGYTF
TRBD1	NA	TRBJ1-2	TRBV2	TGTGCCAGCAGTGTTGACCGGACAGGGACCCTGGACTATGGCTACACCTTC	CASSVDRTGTLDYGYTF
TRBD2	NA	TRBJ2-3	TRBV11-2	TGTGCCAGCAGCCCCCTAGCGGGGGGGCTGGATACGCAGTATTTT	CASSPLAGGLDTQYF
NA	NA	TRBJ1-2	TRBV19	TGTGCCAGTAGCCAACCAGGGGAGGGCTATGGCTACACCTTC	CASSQPGEGYGYTF
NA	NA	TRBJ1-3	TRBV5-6	TGTGCCAGCAGCTTGAGCGGGACACGCTCTGGAAACACCATATATTTT	CASSLSGTRSGNTIYF
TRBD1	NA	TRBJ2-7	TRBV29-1	TGCAGCGTTGTGGGGACAGGGGGCGGCGAGCAGTACTTC	CSVVGTGGGEQYF
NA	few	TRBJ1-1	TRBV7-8	TGTGCCAGCAGCTTAGTTGGCGGGCAAGAAGCTTTCTTT	CASSLVGGQEAFF
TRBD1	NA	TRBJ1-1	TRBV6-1	TGTGCCAGCAGCCCGAGGACAGGGAACACTGAAGCTTTCTTT	CASSPRTGNTEAFF
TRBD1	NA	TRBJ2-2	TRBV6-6	TGTGCCAGCAGCCTCCAGTGGGACAGGGAGTCCGGGGAGCTGTTTTTT	CASSLQWDRESGELFF
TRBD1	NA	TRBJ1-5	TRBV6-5	TGTGCCAGCAGTTCGACAGGGGGGTTCAATCAGCCCCAGCATTTT	CASSSTGGFNQPQHF
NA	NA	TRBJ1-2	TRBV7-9	TGTGCCAGCAGCCCGGACGCACTAGGGTTGAATGGCTACACCTTC	CASSPDALGLNGYTF
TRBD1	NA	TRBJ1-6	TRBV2	TGTGCCAGCCAGGGACAGGGTAATTCACCCCTCCACTTT	CASQGQGNSPLHF
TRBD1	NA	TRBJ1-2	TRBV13	TGTGCCAGCAGCTTGCTGGGCCAGGGGGAAAACTATGGCTACACCTTC	CASSLLGQGENYGYTF
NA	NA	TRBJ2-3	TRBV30	TGTGCCTGGAGTAGGGGGACGGCAGGGGCAGATACGCAGTATTTT	CAWSRGTAGADTQYF
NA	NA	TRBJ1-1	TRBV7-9	TGTGCCAGCAGCTCAACCCTACAGGGTTCTTGGTCTGAAGCTTTCTTT	CASSSTLQGSWSEAFF
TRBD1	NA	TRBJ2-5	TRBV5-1	TGCGCCAGCAGCTTGAGCGGACAGGGGGCTTCGGGGGAGACCCAGTACTTC	CASSLSGQGASGETQYF
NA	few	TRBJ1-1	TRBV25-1	TGTGCCAGCAGTGTCACAGGGACGAACACTGAAGCTTTCTTT	CASSVTGTNTEAFF
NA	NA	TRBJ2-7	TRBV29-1	TGCAGCGTTGAATTGGCAGGATCCTACGAGCAGTACTTC	CSVELAGSYEQYF
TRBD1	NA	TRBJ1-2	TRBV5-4	TGTGCCAGCAGCCAGGGACAGGGTGGCGAGTATAATGGCTACACCTTC	CASSQGQGGEYNGYTF
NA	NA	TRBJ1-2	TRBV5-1	TGCGCCAGCAGCTTGGATTCGACAGCCGCCCGTAACTATGGCTACACCTTC	CASSLDSTAARNYGYTF
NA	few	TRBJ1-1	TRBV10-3	TGTGCCATCCGTTCCGCCCTAGGAAGCGCTGAAGCTTTCTTT	CAIRSALGSAEAFF
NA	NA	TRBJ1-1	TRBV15	TGTGCCACCAGCAGAGGGGGAGATAACACTGAAGCTTTCTTT	CATSRGGDNTEAFF
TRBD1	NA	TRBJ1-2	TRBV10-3	TGTGCCATCAGCGGAGGACAGGGCAAAAACTATGGCTACACCTTC	CAISGGQGKNYGYTF
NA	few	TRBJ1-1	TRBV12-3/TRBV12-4	TGTGCCAGCAGTTTATCTGACATTGAGGCTTTCTTT	CASSLSDIEAFF
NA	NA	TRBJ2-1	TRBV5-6	TGTGCCAGCAGCAGCTCCAAGAGACAGCTGAGCTCCTACAATGAGCAGTTCTTC	CASSSSKRQLSSYNEQFF
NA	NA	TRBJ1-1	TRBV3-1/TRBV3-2	TGTGCCAGCAGCCTGCGGGGGGCGGGGGAAGCTTTCTTT	CASSLRGAGEAFF
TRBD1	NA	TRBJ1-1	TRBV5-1	TGCGCCAGCAGCTCCCGGGACAGGGGGCTGAAGGGGAACACTGAAGCTTTCTTT	CASSSRDRGLKGNTEAFF
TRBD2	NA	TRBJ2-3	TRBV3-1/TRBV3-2	TGTGCCAGCAGCCCCGGGGGGACCAGCACAGATACGCAGTATTTT	CASSPGGTSTDTQYF
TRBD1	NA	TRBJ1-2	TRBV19	TGTGCCAGTAGTATGGGACAGGGGAAGGGCGGTGGCTACACCTTC	CASSMGQGKGGGYTF
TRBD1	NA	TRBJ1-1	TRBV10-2	TGCGCCAGCAGTGAGATTAGGCAGGGGGTCACTGAAGCTTTCTTT	CASSEIRQGVTEAFF